This T cell receptor beta chain was found in a study of CD8 T cells in ankylosing spondylitis. General study results and limits: Past studies reported some motif variants in reactive arthritis synovial fluid and blood. Among TCR beta sequences, a motif of under ten highly homologous variants appeared characteristic of ankylosing spondylitis blood.

Preparation of TCR beta libraries was done by quantitative 5'-RACE with molecular barcodes. A single record per CDR3 protein comes from TCRdb applying MiXCR to the 5' RACE reads. In the table there are approximately 550,000 distinct CDR3 sequences, roughly 12% of which are singletons. This clonotype was picked up a small number of times. Its antigen is not identified. CDR3 length: 14 amino acids. CDR1 LGHDT and CDR2 YNNKEL come from the germline V gene (reference sequence). The V and J ends lost 1 base and 7 bases respectively, with 11 bases between them. This receptor was obtained from a male donor with ankylosing spondylitis. V and J are TRBV3-1 and TRBJ2-1; no definite D call. The sample was blood, either unsorted or a sorted T cell fraction (not recorded which). CDR3 sequence: CASSQVPFSNEQFF. The CDR3 coding sequence is TGTGCCAGCAGCCAAGTTCCCTTTTCTAATGAGCAGTTCTTC.